This T cell receptor (beta chain) is from a study of beta chain features in type 1 diabetes. Researchers reported sorting CD4+ naive, central memory, regulatory and stem cell-like memory cells via CD45RO/CCR7/CD25/CD127/CD95/CD27. Purity exceeded 95% in all sorted populations. Germline assignment: CDR1 LNHDA and CDR2 SQIVND (reference sequence). The V end was cut by 7 bases, the J end by 1 base, with 14 bases between. The length of the CDR3 is 14 residues. On this clone itself: Its antigen is currently unknown.

Sequenced material consisted of expressed TCRB transcripts (all of the isolated RNA was reverse transcribed). Only in-frame clones appear in the TCRdb table, and some are missing; sequencing was by immunoSEQ multiplex PCR. The data show a few hundred thousand clones, with less than 30% seen just once and approximately 0.011% held by the top ten. Points from the study as a whole: Researchers report that Type 1 diabetes patients had moderately but significantly shorter TCRB CDR3s across all four CD4+ subsets. Sampled from patients, naive, central memory and Treg TCRB repertoires appeared more similar than those sampled from healthy donors.

The rearrangement joins TRBV19 to TRBJ2-7; D may be TRBD1 (6 bases). The sequence was collected from a woman between 25 and 40 years old with type 1 diabetes. The material sequenced was naive CD4+ T cells from blood. The CDR3 DNA is TGTGCCAGTATGCCTGGGACACCGTCCTACGAGCAGTACTTC. Amino acid sequence: CASMPGTPSYEQYF.